The 5 T cell receptor beta chains below were found in one sample sequenced in a study of blood T cell repertoires in COVID-19. TCRdb's table, derived via immunoSEQ multiplex PCR, lists solely in-frame clones and lacks some. The sample holds about 25,000 clones, more than 75% seen once. Sequenced sample: peripheral blood. The receptors originated from a man over 45 with active COVID-19.

This clone occurred once. CDR3 sequence (DNA): TGCGCCAGCAGCCCCCCGGGACAGACAAGCTCTGGAAACACCATATATTTT. It specifies CASSPPGQTSSGNTIYF. The chain carries TRBV4-1 and TRBJ1-3, with 7 bases that match TRBD1. The CDR3 is 17 amino acids. The V gene end was trimmed by 4 bases and the J gene end by 0 bases; junction bases not matched to a gene: 9. Germline-derived CDR1 and CDR2 are MGHRA and YSYEKL.

This chain uses TRBV7-8 with TRBJ1-5, with 7 bases aligning to TRBD1. The CDR3 spans 14 residues. Germline-derived CDR1 and CDR2 are SGHVS and FQNEAQ. Trimming removed 5 bases from V and 3 bases from J; junction bases left unmatched: 4. CDR3 DNA: TGTGCCAGCAGCAAGACAGGGACCAATCAGCCCCAGCATTTT. It specifies CASSKTGTNQPQHF. The full variable domain, in which reference TRBV7-8 and TRBJ1-5 provide the parts outside the CDR3, is GAGVSQSPRYKVAKRGQDVALRCDPISGHVSLFWYQQALGQGPEFLTYFQNEAQLDKSGLPSDRFFAERPEGSVSTLKIQRTQQEDSAVYLCASSKTGTNQPQHFGDGTRLSIL.

The rearrangement joins TRBV19 to TRBJ1-5; 7 positions agree with TRBD1. The CDR3 contains 14 residues. Germline V CDR1 and CDR2: LNHDA, SQIVND (reference sequence). The V and J ends lost 9 bases and 6 bases, in that order; junction bases with no gene match: 11. The CDR3 here is CASRGQPERQPQHF. CDR3 in DNA: TGTGCCAGCCGGGGACAGCCTGAACGTCAGCCCCAGCATTTT.

This clone was counted once. This sequence joins TRBV5-1 and TRBJ1-3; the D is unclear. Germline assignment: CDR1 SGHRS and CDR2 YFSETQ. This CDR3 contains 15 residues. The V end was cut by 1 base, the J end by 1 base, with 9 bases between. CDR3 sequence reads: CASSLTEGSGNTIYF. The DNA of the CDR3 is TGCGCCAGCAGCTTGACAGAAGGTTCTGGAAACACCATATATTTT.

The chain has TRBV27 and TRBJ1-5, with D perhaps TRBD1 (6 bases). CDR1 MNHEY and CDR2 SMNVEV come from the germline V gene (reference sequence). V shed 5 bases and J shed 0 bases, with 11 bases lying between them. CDR3 length equals 15 residues. CDR3 protein: CASSLTGNSNQPQHF. The CDR3 nucleotides are TGTGCCAGCAGTCTTACAGGGAATAGCAATCAGCCCCAGCATTTT.